This TCR beta chain was captured by sequencing in a study of T cell responses to AZD1222 COVID-19 vaccine. The table came from immunoSEQ multiplex PCR; TCRdb's copy has only in-frame clones and leaves some out. In the table there are around 50,000 clones, roughly 80% of which are singletons. Germline CDR1 is MDHEN and CDR2 is SYDVKM. V dropped 2 bases and J dropped 7; count of bases not matched to a gene: 6. The CDR3 extends over 16 amino acids. Sample: peripheral blood, taken on day 0 of AZD1222 vaccination. This TCR derives from an adult in good health. The V gene is TRBV28, the J gene TRBJ2-1; 12 nucleotides align to TRBD2. CDR3 in amino acids: CASSLPSGRARNEQFF. CDR3 DNA sequence: TGTGCCAGCAGTTTACCTAGCGGGAGGGCGCGTAATGAGCAGTTCTTC.